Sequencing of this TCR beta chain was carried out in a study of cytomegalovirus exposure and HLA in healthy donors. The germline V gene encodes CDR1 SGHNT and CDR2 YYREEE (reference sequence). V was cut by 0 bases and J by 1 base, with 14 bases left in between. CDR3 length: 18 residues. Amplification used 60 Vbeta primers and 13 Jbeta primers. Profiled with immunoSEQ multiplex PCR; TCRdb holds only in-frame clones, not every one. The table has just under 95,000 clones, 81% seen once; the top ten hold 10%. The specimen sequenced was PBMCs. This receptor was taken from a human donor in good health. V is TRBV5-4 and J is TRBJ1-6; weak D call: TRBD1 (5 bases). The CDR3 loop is CASSLGWQGGSYNSPLHF. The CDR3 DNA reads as TGTGCCAGCAGCTTGGGATGGCAGGGAGGATCCTATAATTCACCCCTCCACTTT. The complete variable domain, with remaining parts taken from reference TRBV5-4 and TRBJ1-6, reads ETGVTQSPTHLIKTRGQQVTLRCSSQSGHNTVSWYQQALGQGPQFIFQYYREEENGRGNFPPRFSGLQFPNYSSELNVNALELDDSALYLCASSLGWQGGSYNSPLHFGNGTRLTVT.